This TCR beta chain was identified during a study of blood T cell repertoires in COVID-19. In the authors' methods: Reference gene primers were amplified, and this amplification served to estimate nucleated cell counts. Produced via immunoSEQ multiplex PCR; TCRdb's table is partial and in-frame only. For V, J and clone size, that table is used; D and trimming come from the DNA. The sample holds about 76,000 clones, around 83% seen once. Germline CDR1 and CDR2: LGHDT and YNNKEL (reference sequence). The ends were cut back, 0 bases at V and 8 bases at J, with 16 bases in the middle. This CDR3 has 15 residues.

V and J are TRBV3-1 (or the pseudogene TRBV3-2) and TRBJ1-2; D remains ambiguous. The sample comprised peripheral blood. This clonotype was obtained from a man between 60 and 70 years old with COVID-19, enrolled during active disease. The chain's CDR3 is CASSQDSIGWMGYTF. The DNA of the CDR3 is TGTGCCAGCAGCCAAGATTCTATCGGGTGGATGGGCTACACCTTC.